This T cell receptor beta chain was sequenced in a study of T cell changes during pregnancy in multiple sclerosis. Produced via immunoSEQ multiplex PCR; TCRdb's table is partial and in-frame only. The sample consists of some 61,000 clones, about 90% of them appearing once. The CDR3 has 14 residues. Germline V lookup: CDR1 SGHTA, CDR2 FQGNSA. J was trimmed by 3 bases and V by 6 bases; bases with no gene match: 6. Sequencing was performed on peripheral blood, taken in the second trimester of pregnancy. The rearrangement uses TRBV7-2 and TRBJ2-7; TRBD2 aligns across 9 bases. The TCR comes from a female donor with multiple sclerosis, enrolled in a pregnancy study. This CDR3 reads CASSQGLAFYEQYF. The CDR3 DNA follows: TGTGCCAGCAGTCAAGGACTAGCGTTCTACGAGCAGTACTTC.